The text below deals with one T cell receptor (beta chain). Its antigen is undetermined. The data were taken from a study of cytomegalovirus exposure and HLA in healthy donors. Broader study findings: Immune exposure information available was restricted to CMV serostatus. The classifier reportedly diagnosed cytomegalovirus status with high sensitivity and specificity.

V shed 2 bases, J shed 2 bases, and the junction held 6 bases outside the gene matches. The CDR3 spans 15 residues. Germline loops: CDR1 MNHNS, CDR2 SASEGT. It was with 60 Vbeta and 13 Jbeta primers that the PCR ran. Profiling relied on immunoSEQ multiplex PCR, and the TCRdb table lists in-frame clones only, not all of them. The sample lists fewer than 150,000 clones; 65% to 80% were seen once. This rearrangement joins TRBV6-1 to TRBJ2-7; 7 nucleotides align to TRBD2. This sequence was found in a human donor in good health. Sequenced: PBMCs. CDR3 bases: TGTGCCAGCAGTGAAAGATTAGCGGGTGCCTACGAGCAGTACTTC. Translating gives CASSERLAGAYEQYF.